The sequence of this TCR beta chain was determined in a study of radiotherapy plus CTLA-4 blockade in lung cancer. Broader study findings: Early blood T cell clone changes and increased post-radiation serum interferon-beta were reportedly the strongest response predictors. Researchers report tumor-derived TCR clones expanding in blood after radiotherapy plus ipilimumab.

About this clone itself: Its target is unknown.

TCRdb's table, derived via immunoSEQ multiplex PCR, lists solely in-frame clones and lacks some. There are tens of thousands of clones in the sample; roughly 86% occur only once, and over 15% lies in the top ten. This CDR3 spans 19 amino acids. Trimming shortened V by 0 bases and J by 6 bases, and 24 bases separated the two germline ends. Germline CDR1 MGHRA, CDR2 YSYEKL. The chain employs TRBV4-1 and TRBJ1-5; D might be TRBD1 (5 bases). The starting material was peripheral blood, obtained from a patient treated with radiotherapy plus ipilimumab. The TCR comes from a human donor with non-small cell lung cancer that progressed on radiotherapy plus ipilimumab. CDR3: CASSQDYSTDGPGGQPQHF. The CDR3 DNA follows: TGCGCCAGCAGCCAAGATTACTCCACCGACGGGCCTGGGGGTCAGCCCCAGCATTTT.